These T cell receptor beta chains were read from a single sample in a study of T cell responses to AZD1222 COVID-19 vaccine. Method: immunoSEQ multiplex PCR; TCRdb's copy keeps in-frame clones and lacks some. The sample contains just over 30,000 clones, approximately 88% of which appear only once. Material: peripheral blood, obtained 28 days after the second AZD1222 dose. The receptors originated from an adult who received the AZD1222 COVID-19 vaccine. Each CDR3 is given with its conserved first and last residue. D genes are given only for firm matches. Not all rows give a size; the values are once, few, many and, for expanded clones, a class.

d_gene	v_gene	j_gene	abundance	CDR3nt	CDR3aa
.	TRBV7-2	TRBJ1-3	.	TGTGCCAGCAGCCCAGGGGTTTCTGGAAACACCATATATTTT	CASSPGVSGNTIYF
.	TRBV5-1	TRBJ1-5	once	TGCGCCAGCAGCTTGGCAGGGTCCCCCAATCAGCCCCAGCATTTT	CASSLAGSPNQPQHF
.	TRBV4-2	TRBJ1-3	.	TGTGCCAGCAGCCAGGGTAGGGGAAACACCATATATTTT	CASSQGRGNTIYF
.	TRBV6-5	TRBJ1-1	.	TGTGCCACACGTCGATTACAGGCCCCGAACACTGAAGCTTTCTTT	CATRRLQAPNTEAFF
TRBD1	TRBV9	TRBJ1-2	.	TGTGCCAGCAGCACTTTCGGGACAGGGGCTTATGGCTACACCTTC	CASSTFGTGAYGYTF
.	TRBV11-3	TRBJ1-1	.	TGTGCCAGCAGCTTAGGAGGGTGGGGGTCCACTGAAGCTTTCTTT	CASSLGGWGSTEAFF
.	TRBV10-3	TRBJ2-7	.	TGTGCCATCAGTGAGGCGAGTTCTTTTACCCTATCCTACGAGCAGTACTTC	CAISEASSFTLSYEQYF
.	TRBV6-5	TRBJ2-2	.	TGTGCCAGCAGTTACTCATGGGGGGTAAACACCGGGGAGCTGTTTTTT	CASSYSWGVNTGELFF
.	TRBV3-1/TRBV3-2	TRBJ2-5	.	TGTGCCAGCAGCCAAGAGGGTAGGCGGGAGACCCAGTACTTC	CASSQEGRRETQYF
.	TRBV6-1	TRBJ1-3	.	TGTGCCAGCAGTGAAGTTTGGGCAGGGGTCGGAAACACCATATATTTT	CASSEVWAGVGNTIYF
TRBD1	TRBV18	TRBJ1-2	.	TGTGCCAGCTCATTGAAACAGGGGGACTATGGCTACACCTTC	CASSLKQGDYGYTF
.	TRBV7-2	TRBJ2-3	.	TGTGCCAGCAGCTTAGCCGCCGGGACTGCGGGGACGCAGTATTTT	CASSLAAGTAGTQYF
.	TRBV5-1	TRBJ1-5	.	TGCGCCAGCAGCTTGGCTGGGGGGAGGGATAGCAATCAGCCCCAGCATTTT	CASSLAGGRDSNQPQHF
TRBD1	TRBV28	TRBJ2-7	.	TGTGCCAGCACCGACCGGGACAGGGTAACCTACGAGCAGTACTTC	CASTDRDRVTYEQYF
.	TRBV6-1	TRBJ1-6	.	TGTGCCAGCAGTGGGGCAGGACCCCTCCACCTCTATAATTCACCCCTCCACTTT	CASSGAGPLHLYNSPLHF
.	TRBV6-5	TRBJ2-7	.	TGTGCCAGCAGTCGCCTCGGGGCAGGACCATACGAGCAGTACTTC	CASSRLGAGPYEQYF
.	TRBV2	TRBJ2-2	.	TGTGCCAGCAAGGAGAGCACCGGGGAGCTGTTTTTT	CASKESTGELFF
.	TRBV28	TRBJ1-1	.	TGTGCCAGCAGTTCACAAGGAGGGAACACTGAAGCTTTCTTT	CASSSQGGNTEAFF
.	TRBV10-3	TRBJ2-3	.	TGTGCCATCAGTGATTTCAGAGATACGCAGTATTTT	CAISDFRDTQYF
.	TRBV18	TRBJ2-6	.	TGTGCCAGCTCCTCTCAGACAGGCTCTGGGGCCAACGTCCTGACTTTC	CASSSQTGSGANVLTF
TRBD2	TRBV7-2	TRBJ2-5	.	TGTGCCAGCAGCTTACCTCCTTCGGGGGGGCCCCTGACCCAGTACTTC	CASSLPPSGGPLTQYF
.	TRBV10-3	TRBJ1-5	.	TGTGCCATCAGGGGGAGTGCAAGCAATCAGCCCCAGCATTTT	CAIRGSASNQPQHF
.	TRBV3-1/TRBV3-2	TRBJ2-7	.	TGTGCCAGCAGCCAGGAATCGGTATATGGCGAGCAGTACTTC	CASSQESVYGEQYF
TRBD1	TRBV18	TRBJ2-2	.	TGTGCCAGCTCACCACAGCGGACAGGGGCTACGAACACCGGGGAGCTGTTTTTT	CASSPQRTGATNTGELFF
.	TRBV5-3	TRBJ1-5	.	TGTGCCAGAAGCTTGTCAGGTAGTTTGAATCAGCCCCAGCATTTT	CARSLSGSLNQPQHF
.	TRBV5-5	TRBJ1-3	.	TGTGCCAGCAGCCGAGTGCTAGACGGAAACACCATATATTTT	CASSRVLDGNTIYF